A selection of T cell receptor beta chains follows, all from one sample in a study of blood T cell repertoires in COVID-19. Sequencing was performed with immunoSEQ multiplex PCR; in TCRdb, only in-frame clones are kept and a portion is missing. Of about 130,000 clones listed, roughly 72% are singletons. Input material: peripheral blood. These receptors all stem from a man of 80 years or more with COVID-19, enrolled during active disease. Both conserved end residues are part of each CDR3. The order of the fields is V gene, D gene, clone size, J gene, CDR3 DNA, CDR3 protein. A D gene is named only where the DNA matches it firmly. Clone size, where shown, is once, few, many, or a class for clones that have expanded.

>TRBV4-1|NA|NA|TRBJ2-7
TGCGCCAGCAGCCAAGAGGAGAATAGCGATACTCTATCCTACGAGCAGTACTTC
CASSQEENSDTLSYEQYF
>TRBV4-1|NA|NA|TRBJ1-1
TGCGCCAGCAGCCAAGATTGGGGCACACGAATCGAAGCTTTCTTT
CASSQDWGTRIEAFF
>TRBV28|NA|NA|TRBJ1-1
TGTGCCAGCAGTTTATATCTGGGGCTGGACACTGAAGCTTTCTTT
CASSLYLGLDTEAFF
>TRBV20-1|NA|NA|TRBJ1-2
TGCAGTGCTAGTCCTTTTAAGACAGACGTCGCTTGGGGCTACACCTTC
CSASPFKTDVAWGYTF
>TRBV15|TRBD1|NA|TRBJ2-7
TGTGCCACCAGCAGAGGGACAGGGGTCGAGCAGTACTTC
CATSRGTGVEQYF
>TRBV5-1|NA|NA|TRBJ1-1
TGCGCCAGCAGCCCGACCAGGACGAGGGACACTGAAGCTTTCTTT
CASSPTRTRDTEAFF
>TRBV27|TRBD2|few|TRBJ2-1
TGTGCCAGCACCCTATTAGCGGGAGATTTCAGTGAGCAGTTCTTC
CASTLLAGDFSEQFF
>TRBV19|NA|NA|TRBJ2-7
TGTGCCACAAGTACAGGGCTAAGTATCGGTTACGAGCAGTACTTC
CATSTGLSIGYEQYF
>TRBV5-1|NA|NA|TRBJ1-2
TGCGCCAGCAGCGCGGCGAACTATGGCTACACCTTC
CASSAANYGYTF
>TRBV7-2|NA|NA|TRBJ2-7
TGTGCCAGCAGCTATACTTTCTCCTACGAGCAGTACTTC
CASSYTFSYEQYF
>TRBV4-1|TRBD1|NA|TRBJ1-6
TGCGCCAGCAGCCAAGGTTCCGGGACAGAGAATTCACCCCTCCACTTT
CASSQGSGTENSPLHF
>TRBV11-2|NA|NA|TRBJ1-1
TGTGCCAGCAGCTTAGCCGCCCAGGGAGGGTTTGAGAACACTGAAGCTTTCTTT
CASSLAAQGGFENTEAFF
>TRBV24-1|TRBD1|few|TRBJ2-7
TGTGCCTCCTCGACAGGGAACTCCTACGAGCAGTACTTC
CASSTGNSYEQYF
>TRBV2|TRBD2|NA|TRBJ2-5
TGTGCCAGCAGTGTTGGCGGGGGGCGTGGGGAGACCCAGTACTTC
CASSVGGGRGETQYF
>TRBV2|NA|NA|TRBJ2-5
TGTGCCAGCAGTGAAGGGACTTACCAAGAGACCCAGTACTTC
CASSEGTYQETQYF
>TRBV28|TRBD1|NA|TRBJ2-3
TGTGCCAGCAGTATCGGACAGGGCCTAGATACGCAGTATTTT
CASSIGQGLDTQYF
>TRBV3-1/TRBV3-2|NA|once|TRBJ1-2
TGTGCCAGCAGCCAACCCGGCGTGGGGGCTAACGGTGGCTACACCTTC
CASSQPGVGANGGYTF
>TRBV5-1|NA|NA|TRBJ2-1
TGCGCCAGCAGTCGGATCCTAGCTTCCTACAATGAGCAGTTCTTC
CASSRILASYNEQFF
>TRBV15|NA|NA|TRBJ1-5
TGTGCCACCAGCAGAGGGGGCAGGGGAGTTCGCAATCAGCCCCAGCATTTT
CATSRGGRGVRNQPQHF
>TRBV6-1|TRBD2|few|TRBJ2-5
TGTGCCAGCAGTGAAGGGCCTAGCGGGAGCCTCTTAGAGACCCAGTACTTC
CASSEGPSGSLLETQYF
>TRBV10-3|TRBD1|NA|TRBJ2-1
TGTGCCATCAGTGAGGTACCCGGGACAGGGCCCCCCTACAATGAGCAGTTCTTC
CAISEVPGTGPPYNEQFF
>TRBV6-5|TRBD1|NA|TRBJ1-2
TGTGCCAGCAGTTACGTTTATAGGGACAGTCCTTATGGCTACACCTTC
CASSYVYRDSPYGYTF
>TRBV6-6|NA|NA|TRBJ2-5
TGTGCCAGCAGTGCCTCCGGGGGTGGGGAGACCCAGTACTTC
CASSASGGGETQYF
>TRBV5-5|TRBD1|NA|TRBJ1-2
TGTGCCAGCAGCACGGGACAGAGGCCCTATGGCTACACCTTC
CASSTGQRPYGYTF
>TRBV10-1|TRBD1|NA|TRBJ1-5
TGCGCCAGCAGCGGTTTCGGGACAGGGAACGATCAGCCCCAGCATTTT
CASSGFGTGNDQPQHF
>TRBV28|TRBD2|NA|TRBJ2-2
TGTGCCAGCAGTCTTCCGCTAGCGGGAGCCGCGGAGCTGTTTTTT
CASSLPLAGAAELFF
>TRBV5-4|TRBD2|NA|TRBJ2-3
TGTGCCAGCAGCTTGGCCCTAGCGGGCTACACAGATACGCAGTATTTT
CASSLALAGYTDTQYF
>TRBV5-1|NA|NA|TRBJ2-7
TGCGCCAGCAGCTTGGGAGGGGCAGGGGCCACCTACGAGCAGTACTTC
CASSLGGAGATYEQYF
>TRBV5-1|NA|NA|TRBJ1-4
TGCGCCAGCACCCGAGGCACTCCAACTAATGAAAAACTGTTTTTT
CASTRGTPTNEKLFF
>TRBV15|NA|NA|TRBJ1-2
TGTGCCACCAGCCTAGGGGGCTATGGCTACACCTTC
CATSLGGYGYTF
>TRBV18|TRBD1|NA|TRBJ1-2
TGTGCCAGCTCACCGCCGGACAGGGCCCGGGGCTATGGCTACACCTTC
CASSPPDRARGYGYTF
>TRBV6-1|NA|NA|TRBJ1-6
TGTGCCAGCAGTGAATTGGGGAGCTCCTATAATTCACCCCTCCACTTT
CASSELGSSYNSPLHF
>TRBV3-1/TRBV3-2|TRBD2|NA|TRBJ2-3
TGTGCCAGCAGCGGATGGACTAGGAGCACAGATACGCAGTATTTT
CASSGWTRSTDTQYF
>TRBV9|TRBD2|NA|TRBJ2-1
TGTGCCAGCAGCGTCAGCCTTAGCGGGAGGGCCGACAATGAGCAGTTCTTC
CASSVSLSGRADNEQFF
>TRBV5-6|NA|NA|TRBJ1-4
TGTGCCAGCAGCTTGGCGAGTGAAAAACTGTTTTTT
CASSLASEKLFF
>TRBV10-2|TRBD1|NA|TRBJ2-7
TGCGCCAGCGGCTGGACAGGGGGCATTTACGAGCAGTACTTC
CASGWTGGIYEQYF
>TRBV7-2|NA|few|TRBJ2-3
TGTGCCAGCAGCTTAGTCCTAGATGGCACAGATACGCAGTATTTT
CASSLVLDGTDTQYF
>TRBV12-3/TRBV12-4|NA|NA|TRBJ1-3
TGTGCCAGCAGTTTAGCGGGGTCAGGAGGGTTATATTTT
CASSLAGSGGLYF
>TRBV4-3|TRBD1|NA|TRBJ1-4
TGCGCCAGCAGCCAAGAGTGGGACAGGGGGCGGCCAGGCGCCGAAAAACTGTTTTTT
CASSQEWDRGRPGAEKLFF
>TRBV5-1|NA|NA|TRBJ2-7
TGCGCCAGCAGCTATGGCGGGACGGAAGGCTACGAGCAGTACTTC
CASSYGGTEGYEQYF
>TRBV5-1|TRBD1|few|TRBJ1-1
TGCGCCAGCAGCTCCGGGACAGGGGAGAACACTGAAGCTTTCTTT
CASSSGTGENTEAFF
>TRBV11-2|TRBD2|NA|TRBJ2-3
TGTGCCAGCAGCCCAGGGACTAGCGGGAGCACAGATACGCAGTATTTT
CASSPGTSGSTDTQYF